This passage covers 10 T cell receptor beta chains from one sample sequenced in a study of blood T cell repertoires in COVID-19. TCRdb keeps only in-frame clones here, not all; method: immunoSEQ multiplex PCR. Among 360,000 or so clones listed, 90% were seen once. The specimen sequenced was peripheral blood. The receptors stem from a young man with active or convalescent COVID-19.

The CDR3 spells CASSLGLAENNEQFF. DNA of the CDR3: TGTGCCAGCAGTCTGGGACTAGCGGAGAACAATGAGCAGTTCTTC. V is TRBV28 and J is TRBJ2-1; 11 bases are shared with TRBD2. The CDR3 is made up of 15 amino acids. The trim removed 5 bases at V and 5 bases at J, leaving 5 bases unmatched. Germline-derived CDR1 and CDR2 are MDHEN and SYDVKM.

V and J are TRBV11-2 and TRBJ1-5; 8 nucleotides agree with TRBD1. Per germline, CDR1 SGHAT and CDR2 FQNNGV. Germline trimming cut 5 bases from V and 2 bases from J; bases unmatched to any gene: 2. The CDR3 runs 14 residues. CDR3 in amino acids: CASSMTGGNQPQHF. The CDR3 region has the DNA TGTGCCAGCAGCATGACAGGGGGCAATCAGCCCCAGCATTTT.

This chain uses TRBV4-3 with TRBJ2-1; 7 bases agree with TRBD2. The CDR3 is made up of 16 amino acids. Germline CDR1 and CDR2: LGHNA and YSLEER. The V and J ends lost 4 bases and 1 base, in that order; junction bases with no gene match: 7. The CDR3 nucleotides are TGCGCCAGCAGCCCGACGGGAGGCCCATCCTACAATGAGCAGTTCTTC. This gives the protein CASSPTGGPSYNEQFF.

The rearrangement joins TRBV18 to TRBJ2-3; TRBD2 agrees at 13 bases. The germline V gene has CDR1 KGHSH and CDR2 LQKENI. The CDR3 length is 19 residues. J gave up 1 base and V 4 bases, and 11 bases lay outside the gene matches. For the CDR3, the DNA is TGTGCCAGCTCACGCGGACTAGCGGGAGTATCGGGGGGCACAGATACGCAGTATTTT. As protein: CASSRGLAGVSGGTDTQYF.

The CDR3 is CASSLSTSGSTGELFF. The CDR3 region has the DNA TGCGCCAGCAGCTTGTCGACTAGCGGGAGTACCGGGGAGCTGTTTTTT. The rearrangement joins TRBV5-1 to TRBJ2-2, with 12 bases aligning to TRBD2. Per the germline V gene, CDR1 is SGHRS and CDR2 is YFSETQ. After removal of 1 base from V and 5 bases from J, the junction contained 3 bases not matched to a gene. The CDR3 runs 16 residues. Filled out from reference TRBV5-1 and TRBJ2-2, the complete variable domain reads KAGVTQTPRYLIKTRGQQVTLSCSPISGHRSVSWYQQTPGQGLQFLFEYFSETQRNKGNFPGRFSGRQFSNSRSEMNVSTLELGDSALYLCASSLSTSGSTGELFFGEGSRLTVL.

J is TRBJ2-7 and V is TRBV27; a possible D gene is TRBD2 (5 bases). Germline V gene data show CDR1 as MNHEY and CDR2 as SMNVEV (reference sequence). V was trimmed by 5 bases and J by 2 bases, leaving 13 bases between them. This CDR3 spans 14 amino acids. CDR3 sequence: CASSRDLVPYEQYF. The DNA for the CDR3 is TGTGCCAGCAGTCGGGATTTAGTCCCCTACGAGCAGTACTTC.

The CDR3 bases are TGTGCCAGCAGCATTGACAGGGGAAGTAATCAGCCCCAGCATTTT. It specifies CASSIDRGSNQPQHF. This chain joins TRBV4-2 and TRBJ1-5; 8 bases line up with TRBD1. Trimming cost V 5 bases and J 4 bases; bases outside gene matches: 7. The CDR3 consists of 15 residues. CDR1 and CDR2 from the germline V gene are LGHNA and YNFKEQ.

The chain uses TRBV5-5 and TRBJ1-3, with 9 bases matching TRBD1. In germline, CDR1 is SGHKS, CDR2 YYEKEE (reference sequence). Trimming removed 0 bases from V and 4 bases from J; junction bases left unmatched: 8. The CDR3 consists of 17 residues. The CDR3 protein is CASSLVPGQGLGNTIYF. CDR3 DNA sequence: TGTGCCAGCAGCTTGGTACCGGGACAGGGTTTAGGAAACACCATATATTTT.

CDR3 nucleotide sequence: TGTGCCAGCAGTCTCGAACAGGGGGCGCGCGGCTACACCTTC. Translating it yields CASSLEQGARGYTF. The rearrangement uses TRBV28 and TRBJ1-2, with 9 bases that match TRBD1. CDR3 length: 14 residues. The V segment lost 5 bases and the J segment 8 bases; nucleotides outside the gene matches: 9. CDR1 and CDR2 from the germline V gene are MDHEN and SYDVKM.

The chain has TRBV23-1 and TRBJ2-3; 15 bases line up with TRBD2. TRBV23-1 is sorted into the ORF group, with uncertain function. The length of the CDR3 is 21 residues. V lost 0 bases and J lost 2; bases outside the gene matches: 12. CDR3: CASSQSSGLAGGKSITDTQYF. Written as DNA, the CDR3 is TGCGCCAGCAGTCAATCGTCGGGACTAGCGGGAGGCAAATCCATCACAGATACGCAGTATTTT.